This T cell receptor beta chain emerged from a study of CXCR3-negative and CXCR3-positive naive CD8 T cells. The CDR3 has 15 amino acids. Germline assignment: CDR1 SQVTM and CDR2 ANQGSEA. UMI-labeled TRB cDNA libraries were prepared by 5' RACE. TCRdb reprocessed the 5' RACE reads and stores each CDR3 protein as one record, lacking DNA. The table counts 45,000 or so distinct CDR3 sequences; about 15% lies in the top ten. The receptor was isolated from a human donor in good health. Some clones in this sample may be carry-over from other donors' samples. This sequence joins TRBV29-1 and TRBJ2-7; TCRdb lists TRBD2, though no DNA is available to test this call. Sequenced: memory CD8+ T cells from blood. CDR3: CSVEDHSGREYEQYF.